This TCR beta chain originates from a study of blood T cell repertoires in COVID-19. Study-level background: There were acute and convalescent COVID-19 samples, and they came from the United States, Italy and Spain.

The authors' processing: Amplification of reference gene primers provided the estimated nucleated cell counts. Method: immunoSEQ multiplex PCR; TCRdb's copy keeps in-frame clones and lacks some. The V and J calls and clone size come from that table; D and trimming were worked out from the DNA. The sample lists 300,000 to 350,000 clones; around 85% were seen once. Germline CDR1 reads SGHDT; CDR2 reads YYEEEE. Trimming cost V 2 bases and J 0 bases, with 9 bases left between them. The CDR3 sequence is 15 residues long. For recovered donors of Cohort 3, there were two negative PCRs, clearance, or symptom resolution.

The TCR comes from a man aged 30 to 45 who had recovered from COVID-19. Sequencing used PBMCs or T cells enriched from blood (not recorded which). The chain employs TRBV5-6 and TRBJ1-3; D gene ambiguous. CDR3 sequence (DNA): TGTGCCAGCAGCTTACTTAAGAGCTCTGGAAACACCATATATTTT. Translated: CASSLLKSSGNTIYF.